The source of this T cell receptor (beta chain) is a study of shared clonotypes between healthy human individuals. Terminally differentiated effector memory CD45RA+ cells were excluded by CCR7 positive selection of CD45RO-negative cells. Adults of Caucasian background living in Nashville, Tennessee made up all donors. Deep level was the assay's run setting. Generated by immunoSEQ multiplex PCR, the TCRdb table keeps only in-frame clones and is missing some. The table has about 2.1 million clones, 90% to 95% seen once. Germline V gene data show CDR1 as SEHNR and CDR2 as FQNEAQ (reference sequence). V lost 7 bases and J lost 3; bases outside the gene matches: 10. This CDR3 region has 15 residues. Notes on this clone: Its matching antigen is unknown.

General study findings and limits: Sampling included only blood; tissue repertoires likely differ. Naive subsets generally had larger estimated richness than memory subsets.

The gene calls are TRBV7-9 and TRBJ1-1, with 8 nucleotides matching TRBD1. Sequencing was carried out using naive CD8+ T cells from PBMCs. This clonotype was obtained from a man between 18 and 35 years old in good health. Some clones in this sample may be carry-over from other donors' samples. The DNA of the CDR3 is TGTGCCAGCACCTTCGACCGGACAGGGTACACTGAAGCTTTCTTT. It encodes CASTFDRTGYTEAFF.